This T cell receptor (beta chain) was profiled in a study of T cell repertoires in cytomegalovirus infection. Study-level background: CMV infection together with matching HLA type was indicated by public TCR beta signatures. General study results and limits: There were carriers of CMV plus the relevant HLA, and cumulative public TCR beta family frequency identified them. Ex vivo, HLA-C-restricted CMV-specific TCR beta clonotypes prevailed over the rest of the response.

Germline V gene data show CDR1 as MNHNS and CDR2 as SASEGT. The junction had 8 bases not matched to a gene; V was cut back by 5 bases and J by 5 bases. The CDR3 runs 15 residues. TCRdb independently ran MiXCR on the reads; one entry per CDR3 protein. Of about 490,000 distinct CDR3 sequences listed, approximately 26% are singletons. The sample holds a few counts of this clonotype. Its antigen is still unknown. Sequenced: PBMCs. The rearrangement links TRBV6-1 to TRBJ2-5; TRBD1 agrees at 10 bases. The TCR comes from a human donor in good health (CMV status not recorded). Some clones in this sample may be carry-over from other donors' samples. CDR3 region: CASSFGTGVKETQYF. CDR3 coding DNA: TGTGCCAGCAGTTTCGGGACAGGGGTAAAGGAGACCCAGTACTTC.